A selection of T cell receptor beta chains follows, all from one sample in a study of cytomegalovirus exposure and HLA in healthy donors. Method: immunoSEQ multiplex PCR; TCRdb's copy keeps in-frame clones and lacks some. The sample records 120,000 or so clones, approximately 88% being singletons. Sequencing was done on a sample of PBMCs. These receptors were obtained from a young woman in good health and CMV-seronegative. Each CDR3 is given with its conserved first and last residue. The D gene is left open where the match is weak. Clone size is not always given. Where it is, it says once, few, many or a class for expanded clones.

NA,TRBJ2-5,NA,TRBV7-9,TGTGCCAGCAGCTTAGCGAGACTAGTCCAAGAGACCCAGTACTTC,CASSLARLVQETQYF
TRBD1,TRBJ1-4,NA,TRBV18,TGTGCCAGCTCACCATCTATCGGACAGGGAGGTGAAAAACTGTTTTTT,CASSPSIGQGGEKLFF
NA,TRBJ1-2,NA,TRBV10-3,TGTGCCATCACCGGGTCAGGGAAAAATGGCTACACCTTC,CAITGSGKNGYTF
NA,TRBJ2-7,NA,TRBV4-2,TGTGCCAGCAGCCTCGGTTACGAGCAGTACTTC,CASSLGYEQYF
TRBD1,TRBJ1-4,NA,TRBV4-2,TGTGCCAGCAGCCAAGACCGGGACAGGGGTGAAAAACTGTTTTTT,CASSQDRDRGEKLFF
NA,TRBJ2-1,few,TRBV7-9,TGTGCCAGCACCCTTAGCAGGGAGGACAATGAGCAGTTCTTC,CASTLSREDNEQFF
NA,TRBJ2-2,NA,TRBV2,TGTGCCAGCACCCGGGATGGGGCCGGGGAGCTGTTTTTT,CASTRDGAGELFF
NA,TRBJ2-1,NA,TRBV4-1,TGCGCCAGCAGCCAAGATAGTAACCCTGAGCAGTTCTTC,CASSQDSNPEQFF
NA,TRBJ2-5,NA,TRBV21-1,TGTGCCAGCAGCAGGGAAAGAAGGGACAGGCTACGAGAGACCCAGTACTTC,CASSRERRDRLRETQYF
TRBD1,TRBJ2-3,NA,TRBV7-7,TGTGCTAGCAGCTTACAGGGGGCTAGCACAGATACGCAGTATTTT,CASSLQGASTDTQYF
TRBD2,TRBJ2-5,NA,TRBV10-2,TGCGCCAGCAGTGAAAGCGGGAGGGCCTTAGAGACCCAGTACTTC,CASSESGRALETQYF
TRBD1,TRBJ1-1,NA,TRBV19,TGTGCCAGTAGCCGCCAGACAGGGCTGAAAGCTTTCTTT,CASSRQTGLKAFF
TRBD2,TRBJ2-3,once,TRBV2,TGTGCCAGCAGTGACGGGCGACTAGCGGGAAGCACAGATACGCAGTATTTT,CASSDGRLAGSTDTQYF
TRBD2,TRBJ2-5,NA,TRBV13,TGTGCCAGCAGCTTAGGTTTAGCGGGAGGGCCTAGAGAGACCCAGTACTTC,CASSLGLAGGPRETQYF
NA,TRBJ2-3,NA,TRBV30,TGTGCTTCGGACATTTACTTATCAGATACGCAGTATTTT,CASDIYLSDTQYF
NA,TRBJ2-1,NA,TRBV7-9,TGTGCCAGCAGCCCGATGGAGGGGCTTAACTACAATGAGCAGTTCTTC,CASSPMEGLNYNEQFF
NA,TRBJ2-7,NA,TRBV21-1,TGTGCCAGCAGCACTCACGGGTATTCTAGCTCCTACGAGCAGTACTTC,CASSTHGYSSSYEQYF
NA,TRBJ2-1,NA,TRBV29-1,TGCAGCGTTGAAGATTGGCAGGCGAATGAGCAGTTCTTC,CSVEDWQANEQFF
TRBD1,TRBJ1-2,NA,TRBV2,TGTGCCACCGCTACCGTACAGGGGGCCGGTGGCTACACCTTC,CATATVQGAGGYTF
TRBD2,TRBJ2-5,NA,TRBV6-1,TGTGCCAGCAGTGAAAGGGGGATCCTAGCGGGTCTCCAAGAGACCCAGTACTTC,CASSERGILAGLQETQYF
NA,TRBJ2-2,NA,TRBV6-1,TGTGCCAGCAGTGGAGGGCGGGTTCCTTCGGCCGGGGAGCTGTTTTTT,CASSGGRVPSAGELFF
TRBD1,TRBJ1-1,NA,TRBV18,TGTGCCAGCTCACCCTCTCCGGGACAGGGGAACACTGAAGCTTTCTTT,CASSPSPGQGNTEAFF
NA,TRBJ1-1,once,TRBV5-1,TGCGCCAGCAGCTTCCCAGGGGTGAACACTGAAGCTTTCTTT,CASSFPGVNTEAFF
TRBD2,TRBJ2-1,NA,TRBV2,TGTGCCAGCACGAGAGGGAGGCTAGCGGATTCCTACAATGAGCAGTTCTTC,CASTRGRLADSYNEQFF
NA,TRBJ2-2,NA,TRBV13,TGTGCCAGCAGCTCTTACACCGGGGAGCTGTTTTTT,CASSSYTGELFF
TRBD1,TRBJ2-7,NA,TRBV6-6,TGTGCCAGCAGTGTACGGGACAGGAGCTACGAGCAGTACTTC,CASSVRDRSYEQYF
TRBD1,TRBJ2-1,few,TRBV4-1,TGCGCCAGCAGCCGTGGGATAGGGGGCGATGAGCAGTTCTTC,CASSRGIGGDEQFF
TRBD2,TRBJ2-7,NA,TRBV28,TGTGCCAGCAGTCCTCTAGCGGCCGGATACGAGCAGTACTTC,CASSPLAAGYEQYF
TRBD1,TRBJ1-1,NA,TRBV15,TGTGCCACCAGCAGACAAGGGACAGCCAGAGCTGCTTTCTTT,CATSRQGTARAAFF
NA,TRBJ2-2,NA,TRBV27,TGTGCCAGCAGTTTGAACACCTTTAACACCGGGGAGCTGTTTTTT,CASSLNTFNTGELFF
NA,TRBJ2-3,NA,TRBV5-1,TGCGCCAGCAGCCCGCCCAGTTCAGATACGCAGTATTTT,CASSPPSSDTQYF
NA,TRBJ1-5,NA,TRBV2,TGTGCCAGCGCGGATTTCCCTCAGGGGCCGAGCAATCAGCCCCAGCATTTT,CASADFPQGPSNQPQHF
TRBD2,TRBJ2-7,NA,TRBV6-1,TGTGCCGCGAAGTCTAGCGGGAGCACGTACGAGCAGTACTTC,CAAKSSGSTYEQYF
TRBD1,TRBJ1-1,NA,TRBV19,TGTGCCAGTATACCTCGGGACAGGGGCCGCGCTGAAGCTTTCTTT,CASIPRDRGRAEAFF
TRBD1,TRBJ2-7,NA,TRBV28,TGTGCCAGCAGTATCGGACAGGGGGCCTACGAGCAGTACTTC,CASSIGQGAYEQYF
TRBD2,TRBJ2-3,NA,TRBV18,TGTGCCAGCTCACCACGTTCGCGGGGCCTAGCGGGAGATAGCGATACGCAGTATTTT,CASSPRSRGLAGDSDTQYF
TRBD1,TRBJ1-2,NA,TRBV11-3,TGTGCCAGCAGCGACCGAGGGGGACAGTTCTATGGCTACACCTTC,CASSDRGGQFYGYTF
TRBD2,TRBJ2-3,NA,TRBV11-2,TGTGCCAGCAGCTTAGTTGCTAGCGGGAGACTCCGCACAGATACGCAGTATTTT,CASSLVASGRLRTDTQYF
NA,TRBJ2-1,NA,TRBV6-1,TGTGCCAGCAGTGAGCAGGCGAACCTATACAATGAGCAGTTCTTC,CASSEQANLYNEQFF
TRBD2,TRBJ2-7,NA,TRBV13,TGTGCCAGCAGCTTAGGGGACGTACTAGCGGGAGGGCCCTACGAGCAGTACTTC,CASSLGDVLAGGPYEQYF
TRBD2,TRBJ2-1,NA,TRBV30,TGTGCCGGGGGACTAGCGTCGGGGAGACTCTACAATGAGCAGTTCTTC,CAGGLASGRLYNEQFF
TRBD2,TRBJ2-2,NA,TRBV2,TGTGCCAGCCTTGAGCGGGAGGTGACCGGGGAGCTGTTTTTT,CASLEREVTGELFF